The 19 T cell receptor beta chains listed next were all sequenced from one sample in a study of OX40 agonist ivuxolimab in advanced cancers. The protocol was immunoSEQ multiplex PCR, while the TCRdb copy is restricted to in-frame clones and leaves out a portion. Here the sample spans about 83,000 clones, approximately 79% being singletons. The source was CD4+ or CD8+ T cells sorted from blood, collected in a trial of the OX40 agonist ivuxolimab. The receptors shown here come from an adult with an advanced solid tumor such as melanoma, head and neck, liver or kidney cancer.

This sequence joins TRBV6-4 and TRBJ2-5, with D maybe TRBD1 (6 bases). The J call is doubtful: the DNA matches TRBJ2-7 better. Germline CDR1 MRHNA, CDR2 SNTAGT. CDR3 length: 13 residues. The CDR3 is CARTRDIPYEQYF. The CDR3, as DNA: TGTGCCAGGACCCGGGACATCCCCTACGAGCAGTACTTC.

In this sample, this clone turned up a few times. This sequence joins TRBV10-3 and TRBJ1-5; D gene uncertain. Germline loops: CDR1 ENHRY, CDR2 SYGVKD. Deletions cut 10 bases from V and 4 bases from J, with 14 bases between. The CDR3 has 13 amino acids. The CDR3 sequence: CATRVERNQPQHF. The CDR3 DNA reads TGTGCCACGCGGGTGGAGAGGAATCAGCCCCAGCATTTT.

This clone came up a few times. This sequence joins TRBV6-1 and TRBJ1-1; D gene uncertain. CDR1 is MNHNS and CDR2 is SASEGT in the germline V gene. CDR3 length equals 14 residues. V lost 1 base to trimming and J lost 3 bases, with 9 bases between them. CDR3 loop: CASSEVPGYTEAFF. The CDR3 nucleotides are TGTGCCAGCAGTGAAGTTCCGGGGTACACTGAAGCTTTCTTT.

The V gene is TRBV6-6, the J gene TRBJ2-7; a possible D gene is TRBD1 (5 bases). The V gene's germline CDR1 is MNHNY and CDR2 SVGAGI (reference sequence). Trimming removed 5 bases from V and 1 base from J, with 12 bases in between. This CDR3 is 14 amino acids long. DNA for the CDR3: TGTGCCAGCAGTAAAGGGGTTTTGTCCTACGAGCAGTACTTC. It translates to CASSKGVLSYEQYF.

This clone has just a few counts. CDR3 DNA: TGTGCCAGCAGTGGGACACTAGCTGGGAACACTGAAGCTTTCTTT. Amino acids: CASSGTLAGNTEAFF. The rearrangement joins TRBV2 to TRBJ1-1; possible D gene TRBD1, 5 bases. Per the germline V gene, CDR1 is SNHLY and CDR2 is FYNNEI. The CDR3 runs 15 residues. V dropped 4 bases and J dropped 1 base, with 13 bases sitting between them.

DNA of the CDR3: TGTGCCAGCAGTGACAGGAGGGAGGATACGCAGTATTTT. This sequence encodes CASSDRREDTQYF. The V call is TRBV2, the J call TRBJ2-3, with D perhaps matching TRBD2 (6 bases). The CDR3 length is 13 residues. Germline lookup yields CDR1 SNHLY and CDR2 FYNNEI. Trimming pared 3 bases from V and 6 bases from J, leaving 10 bases between.

This sequence joins TRBV7-9 and TRBJ2-7, with D perhaps assigned TRBD1 or TRBD2 (5 bases each). Germline lookup yields CDR1 SEHNR and CDR2 FQNEAQ (reference sequence). There are 13 residues in the CDR3. The V end lost 3 bases, the J end lost 4 bases, and 10 bases lay between the germline ends. The chain's CDR3 is CASSFRDVYEQYF. CDR3 sequence (DNA): TGTGCCAGCAGCTTCCGGGACGTATACGAGCAGTACTTC.

The table lists this clone with a count of one. The chain carries TRBV4-1 and TRBJ2-5, with D perhaps matching TRBD1 (6 bases). The CDR3 is made up of 14 amino acids. Trimming took off 4 bases at V and 5 bases at J, with 14 bases between the two ends. Per the germline V gene, CDR1 is MGHRA and CDR2 is YSYEKL. CDR3 amino acids: CASSLQGVTETQYF. DNA of the CDR3: TGCGCCAGCAGCCTACAGGGTGTCACGGAGACCCAGTACTTC.

The chain links TRBV5-4 to TRBJ2-3; D is unresolved. Trimming shortened V by 0 bases and J by 4 bases, and 6 bases separated the two germline ends. The CDR3 is made up of 13 amino acids. The germline CDR1 and CDR2 sequences are SGHNT and YYREEE (reference sequence). The CDR3 spells CASSLVSADTQYF. The CDR3 region has the DNA TGTGCCAGCAGCTTGGTCTCTGCAGATACGCAGTATTTT.

The V call is TRBV9, the J call TRBJ2-7; TRBD1 aligns across 9 bases. Germline loops: CDR1 SGDLS, CDR2 YYNGEE. Losses at the gene ends were 0 bases for V and 4 bases for J; bases not matched to a gene: 5. The CDR3 spans 15 residues. For the CDR3, the DNA is TGTGCCAGCAGCGTAGTCGGGACAGGGCGATACGAGCAGTACTTC. It yields the protein CASSVVGTGRYEQYF.

The V gene is TRBV7-2, the J gene TRBJ2-1, with D perhaps matching TRBD1 or TRBD2 (5 bases each). V was pared by 0 bases and J by 7 bases, with 22 bases between. The CDR3 is made up of 18 amino acids. Germline lookup yields CDR1 SGHTA and CDR2 FQGNSA. CDR3 sequence: CASSLARQRPWGLNEQFF. CDR3 nucleotides: TGTGCCAGCAGCTTAGCTCGGCAGCGGCCATGGGGGTTGAATGAGCAGTTCTTC.

V is TRBV18 and J is TRBJ1-3; D is perhaps TRBD1 (5 bases). V was shortened by 3 bases and J by 11 bases, with 14 bases between the two germline ends. Germline CDR1 KGHSH, CDR2 LQKENI. This CDR3 has 13 residues. CDR3 bases: TGTGCCAGCTCACCCCTCCAGGGACGTTCCATATATTTT. This translates into CASSPLQGRSIYF.

The rearrangement links TRBV11-2 to TRBJ2-7, with D maybe TRBD2 (5 bases). The CDR3 totals 13 residues. Looked up from germline, CDR1 is SGHAT and CDR2 is FQNNGV. V lost 2 bases and J 5 bases, leaving 10 bases between the germline ends. The CDR3 coding sequence is TGTGCCAGCAGCTTATTCTTAGCGCACGAGCAGTACTTC. This encodes CASSLFLAHEQYF.

The chain links TRBV9 to TRBJ2-2; TRBD1 might be the D (6 bases). This CDR3 is built from 15 residues. V lost 0 bases and J 3 bases, leaving 9 bases between the germline ends. Per the germline V gene, CDR1 is SGDLS and CDR2 is YYNGEE. CDR3 region: CASSVAGVDTGELFF. The CDR3 bases are TGTGCCAGCAGCGTAGCAGGGGTTGACACCGGGGAGCTGTTTTTT.

The chain links TRBV29-1 to TRBJ1-4; no firm D call. Germline V lookup: CDR1 SQVTM, CDR2 ANQGSEA. Deletions cut 7 bases from V and 7 bases from J, with 16 bases between. The CDR3 runs to 13 residues. CDR3 sequence: CSARTLPGEKLFF. In DNA, the CDR3 is TGCAGCGCTCGGACCCTCCCGGGTGAAAAACTGTTTTTT.

This clone showed up just once. The sample contains more than one DNA sequence encoding this CDR3. The J gene is TRBJ1-6, the V gene TRBV5-5; D gene ambiguous. The CDR3 is 14 residues long. Trimming removed 0 bases from V and 8 bases from J, with 9 bases in between. CDR1 is SGHKS and CDR2 is YYEKEE in the germline V gene (reference sequence). CDR3 residues: CASSLDDRDSPLHF. DNA of the CDR3: TGTGCCAGCAGCTTGGACGACCGAGATTCACCCCTCCACTTT.

The rearrangement links TRBV18 to TRBJ1-5; a weak D match, TRBD1 (5 bases). This CDR3 is 14 amino acids long. Germline lookup yields CDR1 KGHSH and CDR2 LQKENI. V lost 3 bases and J lost 6, with 12 bases in between. This CDR3 is CASSPDEGSQPQHF. The CDR3 DNA follows: TGTGCCAGCTCACCTGACGAGGGGTCTCAGCCCCAGCATTTT.

V gene TRBV19 combines with J gene TRBJ1-5; D is uncertain. Germline values: CDR1 LNHDA, CDR2 SQIVND (reference sequence). Trimming removed 3 bases from V and 3 bases from J, with 9 bases in between. The CDR3 is made up of 14 amino acids. In DNA, the CDR3 is TGTGCCAGTAGTATCAACGGTGCCAATCAGCCCCAGCATTTT. Residues: CASSINGANQPQHF.

The rearrangement joins TRBV19 to TRBJ2-7, with unresolved D. The CDR3 length is 14 residues. Germline V CDR1 and CDR2: LNHDA, SQIVND (reference sequence). Trimming pared 5 bases from V and 6 bases from J, leaving 17 bases between. CDR3 in DNA: TGTGCCAGTAGTGTGACCGGGTCCCTGGGCGAGCAGTACTTC. Its translation: CASSVTGSLGEQYF.